Listed here are 19 T cell receptor beta chains from one sample, sequenced in a study of OX40 agonist ivuxolimab in advanced cancers. Library method: the immunoSEQ multiplex PCR assay. TCRdb mirrors the immuneACCESS table, restricted to in-frame sequences. Some clones are absent from its copies; in checked studies, under half trace to an unresolved V gene, and the reason for the others is unknown. Present in this sample are 90,000 to 100,000 clones, around 88% of which were seen just once. The ten largest account for 0.4% to 0.65% of the sample. The specimen comprised CD4+ or CD8+ T cells sorted from blood, sampled in a trial of the OX40 agonist ivuxolimab. These receptors were collected from an adult with an advanced solid tumor such as melanoma, head and neck, liver or kidney cancer.

Note on this clone: Within the sample, other DNA sequences also encode this same CDR3. V is TRBV6-1 and J is TRBJ1-1; D remains ambiguous. Per germline, CDR1 MNHNS and CDR2 SASEGT. The CDR3 length is 14 residues. Trimming pared 4 bases from V and 1 base from J, leaving 10 bases between. CDR3 protein: CASSGSNRNTEAFF. The CDR3 DNA sequence: TGTGCCAGCAGTGGGAGTAATCGGAACACTGAAGCTTTCTTT.

The chain combines TRBV5-4 with TRBJ1-6; no clear D. CDR1 is SGHNT and CDR2 is YYREEE in the germline V gene (reference sequence). The CDR3 is made up of 17 amino acids. The V gene lost 1 base and the J gene lost 6 bases, with 17 bases spanning the gap. CDR3 nucleotides: TGTGCCAGCAGCTTGTTCGGGTTAGGTTTGTTTAATTCACCCCTCCACTTT. Translation gives CASSLFGLGLFNSPLHF.

The rearrangement links TRBV19 to TRBJ2-3; D uncertain. In germline, CDR1 is LNHDA, CDR2 SQIVND (reference sequence). V was cut by 6 bases and J by 7 bases, with 8 bases left in between. This CDR3 has 11 residues. CDR3 in amino acids: CASSEANTQYF. The CDR3 bases are TGTGCCAGTAGCGAGGCCAATACGCAGTATTTT.

J is TRBJ1-3 and V is TRBV6-1; D call uncertain. V was cut by 1 base and J by 0 bases, with 13 bases left in between. Germline V gives CDR1 MNHNS, CDR2 SASEGT. The CDR3 spans 17 residues. CDR3 sequence (DNA): TGTGCCAGCAGTGAAGTTTCCACAGCGCTCTCTGGAAACACCATATATTTT. Protein product: CASSEVSTALSGNTIYF.

The V and J genes are TRBV5-1 and TRBJ2-5; maybe TRBD2 (6 bases). The V gene's germline CDR1 is SGHRS and CDR2 YFSETQ. This CDR3 contains 16 residues. V shed 4 bases and J shed 5 bases, with 21 bases lying between them. CDR3 residues: CASSPMAGGVAETQYF. The CDR3 nucleotides are TGCGCCAGCAGCCCTATGGCGGGCGGGGTAGCGGAGACCCAGTACTTC.

J is TRBJ2-2 and V is TRBV7-7; 7 nucleotides match TRBD1. The CDR3 runs 14 residues. Germline loops: CDR1 SSHAT, CDR2 FNYEAQ (reference sequence). J lost 5 bases, V lost 3 bases, and 3 bases had no gene match. The CDR3 reads CASSLDRLTGELFF. The CDR3 DNA reads as TGTGCCAGCAGCTTGGACAGGTTAACCGGGGAGCTGTTTTTT. Using reference TRBV7-7 and TRBJ2-2 for the parts outside the CDR3, the full variable domain is GAGVSQSPRYKVTKRGQDVTLRCDPISSHATLYWYQQALGQGPEFLTYFNYEAQPDKSGLPSDRFSAERPEGSISTLTIQRTEQRDSAMYRCASSLDRLTGELFFGEGSRLTVL.

The V and J genes are TRBV5-5 and TRBJ2-7; D gene uncertain. Trimming cost V 1 base and J 0 bases, with 11 bases left between them. The germline gives CDR1 SGHKS, CDR2 YYEKEE (reference sequence). There are 15 residues in the CDR3. CDR3 sequence: CASSLSWQPSYEQYF. The DNA for the CDR3 is TGTGCCAGCAGCTTGAGCTGGCAGCCCTCCTACGAGCAGTACTTC.

CDR3 DNA: TGTGCCAGCAGCGTAGTGGCAGGGGGTAATGAAAAACTGTTTTTT. As protein: CASSVVAGGNEKLFF. V is TRBV9 and J is TRBJ1-4; 7 bases fit TRBD1. CDR3 length: 15 residues. CDR1 is SGDLS and CDR2 is YYNGEE in the germline V gene. J gave up 4 bases and V 0 bases, and 3 bases lay outside the gene matches.

The V and J genes are TRBV29-1 and TRBJ2-7; D perhaps matches TRBD1 (6 bases). This CDR3 has 12 amino acids. V shed 7 bases and J shed 5 bases, with 15 bases lying between them. Germline CDR1 is SQVTM and CDR2 is ANQGSEA. The CDR3 spells CSGGGMSDEQYF. CDR3 sequence (DNA): TGCAGCGGTGGGGGCATGAGCGACGAGCAGTACTTC.

The chain combines TRBV5-6 with TRBJ1-2; TRBD1 matches at 11 bases. J gave up 10 bases and V 3 bases, and 11 bases lay outside the gene matches. Germline V gene sequence: CDR1 SGHDT, CDR2 YYEEEE. The length of the CDR3 is 15 residues. In DNA, the CDR3 is TGTGCCAGCAGCTACGGTGGACAGGGGGCAAGGGACTACACCTTC. It codes for CASSYGGQGARDYTF.

The CDR3 sequence: CASSLEDTQYF. CDR3 DNA sequence: TGCGCCAGCAGCTTGGAGGATACGCAGTATTTT. This chain joins TRBV5-1 and TRBJ2-3, with unresolved D. This CDR3 is built from 11 residues. V lost 0 bases and J 6 bases, leaving 2 bases between the germline ends. The germline V gene has CDR1 SGHRS and CDR2 YFSETQ.

Note on this clone: An end of the junction does not agree with germline; a read error may underlie this. This chain joins TRBV7-9 and TRBJ2-1; 7 bases match TRBD2. Germline CDR1 reads SEHNR; CDR2 reads FQNEAQ (reference sequence). The CDR3 runs 13 residues. CDR3 DNA sequence: TGTGCCAGCAACCGGGGGGAGGGCGAGATAGTCCTCTTC. Translation gives CASNRGEGEIVLF.

The chain recombines TRBV10-2 with TRBJ2-3; TRBD2 might be the D (6 bases). The germline V and J ends were trimmed by 2 bases and 2 bases, with 11 bases remaining between them. CDR1 WSHSY and CDR2 SAAADI come from the germline V gene. The CDR3 is 15 amino acids. CDR3 amino acids: CASSELGGTTDTQYF. DNA of the CDR3: TGCGCCAGCAGTGAGCTGGGGGGAACCACAGATACGCAGTATTTT.

V gene TRBV5-1 combines with J gene TRBJ2-3; D unresolved. The germline CDR1 and CDR2 sequences are SGHRS and YFSETQ. V lost 8 bases, J lost 6 bases, and 22 bases lay in between. The CDR3 has 15 amino acids. This CDR3 is CASHLTQTAQDTQYF. In nucleotides, the CDR3 is TGCGCCAGTCATCTTACTCAAACCGCTCAGGATACGCAGTATTTT.

The rearrangement uses TRBV11-2 and TRBJ1-2; D remains unclear. Germline values: CDR1 SGHAT, CDR2 FQNNGV. The CDR3 sequence is 15 residues long. V lost 0 bases and J 2 bases, leaving 10 bases between the germline ends. DNA of the CDR3: TGTGCCAGCAGCTTAGATAGGTACAGCAACTATGGCTACACCTTC. Its protein is CASSLDRYSNYGYTF.

This clone appeared a single time. The chain is built from TRBV5-4 and TRBJ1-4; no firm D call. This CDR3 has 15 amino acids. The germline V and J ends were trimmed by 4 bases and 2 bases, with 12 bases remaining between them. Germline-derived CDR1 and CDR2 are SGHNT and YYREEE (reference sequence). This CDR3 reads CASSPGIRTNEKLFF. The DNA of the CDR3 is TGTGCCAGCAGCCCGGGGATTAGGACTAATGAAAAACTGTTTTTT.

This sequence joins TRBV4-1 and TRBJ1-3; no firm D call. Trimming took 0 bases from V and 0 from J, leaving 9 bases between them. CDR1 MGHRA and CDR2 YSYEKL come from the germline V gene. CDR3 length equals 16 residues. CDR3 in amino acids: CASSQEKKASGNTIYF. The CDR3 nucleotides are TGCGCCAGCAGCCAAGAAAAGAAAGCCTCTGGAAACACCATATATTTT.

There are a few counts of this clone. This rearrangement joins TRBV10-1 to TRBJ1-2; weak D call: TRBD1 (6 bases). The V end was cut by 6 bases, the J end by 8 bases, with 16 bases between. The V gene's germline CDR1 is WNHNN and CDR2 SYGVQD (reference sequence). This CDR3 is built from 13 residues. The CDR3 loop reads CASSVNRVRGYTF. The DNA for the CDR3 is TGCGCCAGCAGCGTTAACAGGGTGCGGGGCTACACCTTC.

The sample holds one count of this clone. The CDR3 DNA reads TGTGCCAGCAGCCGAGCCCTAGCGGGGGGTCCCTACGAGCAGTACTTC. Its protein product is CASSRALAGGPYEQYF. The rearrangement uses TRBV7-8 and TRBJ2-7, with 11 bases that match TRBD2. The V gene's germline CDR1 is SGHVS and CDR2 FQNEAQ. Trimming removed 5 bases from V and 2 bases from J; junction bases left unmatched: 8. The length of the CDR3 is 16 residues.